This TCR beta chain derives from a study of cytomegalovirus exposure and HLA in healthy donors. PCR amplification relied on 60 Vbeta primers (plus 13 Jbeta primers). Authors' methods: In a later analysis, of some 80 million unique beta chains, about 11 million appeared in at least two donors. Some clones are missing from TCRdb's copy, which holds only in-frame ones; the method was immunoSEQ multiplex PCR. For V, J and clone size, that table is used; D and trimming come from the DNA. The top ten clones hold approximately 0.71% of a sample with approximately 220,000 clones, approximately 88% of them seen once. The specimen was PBMCs. The receptor's source is a boy younger than 10 in good health and CMV-seronegative.

This chain's CDR3 is CASSSLSEASLRGVLAFF. The CDR3 coding sequence is TGTGCCAGCAGCTCCCTAAGCGAGGCGTCGCTCAGGGGCGTGTTAGCTTTCTTT. The chain uses TRBV5-6 and TRBJ1-1, with D perhaps matching TRBD1 (6 bases). Germline V gene lookup returns CDR1 SGHDT and CDR2 YYEEEE. The CDR3 is 18 amino acids. Trimming removed 3 bases from V and 10 bases from J, with 31 bases in between.